This T cell receptor (beta chain) comes out of a study of technical replicates of blood from a few donors. TCRdb's table, derived via immunoSEQ multiplex PCR, lists solely in-frame clones and lacks some. The repertoire consists of around 69,000 clones, with roughly 90% occurring once and the leading ten covering roughly 4.6%. The sequence derives from a human donor in good health. Some clones in this sample may be carry-over from other donors' samples. Sequenced sample: PBMCs.

CDR3 in amino acids: CATSRGLGSSPLHF. As DNA, the CDR3 is TGTGCCACCAGCAGAGGGCTGGGGAGTTCACCCCTCCACTTT. The V call is TRBV15, the J call TRBJ1-6; the D is unclear. V was pared by 1 base and J by 9 bases, with 10 bases between. Germline CDR1 and CDR2: LNHNV and YYDKDF (reference sequence). The CDR3 loop spans 14 amino acids.